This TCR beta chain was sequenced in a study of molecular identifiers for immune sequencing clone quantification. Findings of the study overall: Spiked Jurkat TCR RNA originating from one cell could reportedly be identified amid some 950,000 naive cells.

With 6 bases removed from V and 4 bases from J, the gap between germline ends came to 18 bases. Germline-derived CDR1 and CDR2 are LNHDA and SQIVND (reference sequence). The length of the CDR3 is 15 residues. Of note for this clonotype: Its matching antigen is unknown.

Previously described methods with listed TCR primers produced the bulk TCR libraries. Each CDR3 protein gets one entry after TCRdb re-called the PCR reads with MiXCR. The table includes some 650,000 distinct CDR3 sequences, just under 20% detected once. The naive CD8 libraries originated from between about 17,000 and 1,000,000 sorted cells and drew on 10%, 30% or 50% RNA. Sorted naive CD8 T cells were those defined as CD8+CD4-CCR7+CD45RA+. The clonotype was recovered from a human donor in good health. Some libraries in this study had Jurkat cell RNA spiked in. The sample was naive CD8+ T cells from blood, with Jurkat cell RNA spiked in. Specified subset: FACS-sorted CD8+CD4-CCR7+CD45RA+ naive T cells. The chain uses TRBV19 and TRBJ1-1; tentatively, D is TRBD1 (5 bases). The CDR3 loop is CASRWGSFMSTEAFF. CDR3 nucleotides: TGTGCCAGTAGATGGGGCAGCTTCATGAGCACTGAAGCTTTCTTT.